These T cell receptor beta chains were read from a single sample in a study of T cells in Graves' hyperthyroidism and ophthalmopathy. TCRdb passed the multiplex PCR reads through MiXCR, listing each CDR3 protein once. Of some 500,000 distinct CDR3 sequences in the sample, approximately 24% were seen once. The sequencing sample was made of blood. These receptors were collected from a woman aged 25 to 39 with Graves' ophthalmopathy. Both conserved end residues are part of each CDR3. The D gene is left open where the match is weak. Size is stated for part of the rows, as once, few or many counts, or as a class when the clone is expanded.

j_call: TRBJ2-7; v_call: TRBV7-8; clone_size: NA; d_call: TRBD2; cdr3_nt: TGTGCCTGGAGCTACGGGACTAGCGGGAACGAGCAGTACTTC; cdr3_aa: CAWSYGTSGNEQYF
j_call: TRBJ1-1; v_call: TRBV6-4; clone_size: NA; d_call: TRBD1; cdr3_nt: TGTGCCAGCAGTGACCCTAGGACCGACAGGGGGAACACTGAAGCTTTCTTT; cdr3_aa: CASSDPRTDRGNTEAFF
j_call: TRBJ2-7; v_call: TRBV4-1; clone_size: NA; d_call: TRBD2; cdr3_nt: TGCGCCAGCAGCCAAGAACTAGCGGGGGACCGCTCCTACGAGCAGTACTTC; cdr3_aa: CASSQELAGDRSYEQYF
j_call: TRBJ2-7; v_call: TRBV12-3/TRBV12-4; clone_size: NA; d_call: TRBD2; cdr3_nt: TGTGCCAGCAGTCCCCGCGTGGGGGGGAACGAGCAGTACTTC; cdr3_aa: CASSPRVGGNEQYF
j_call: TRBJ1-5; v_call: TRBV6-2/TRBV6-3; clone_size: NA; d_call: NA; cdr3_nt: TGTGCCAGCAGTTTCGCCGCTCTCGGTCAGCCCCAGCATTTT; cdr3_aa: CASSFAALGQPQHF
j_call: TRBJ1-5; v_call: TRBV6-2/TRBV6-3; clone_size: many; d_call: TRBD1; cdr3_nt: TGTGCCAGCAAAAACCGGGACAGAAGCAATCAGCCCCAGCATTTT; cdr3_aa: CASKNRDRSNQPQHF
j_call: TRBJ1-1; v_call: TRBV7-2; clone_size: many; d_call: NA; cdr3_nt: TGTGCCAGCAGCTCTCGGGCCCATGGGGACACTGAAGCTTTCTTT; cdr3_aa: CASSSRAHGDTEAFF
j_call: TRBJ2-2; v_call: TRBV7-8; clone_size: many; d_call: NA; cdr3_nt: TGTGCCAGCAGCTTACTGGGTACCAACACCGGGGAGCTGTTTTTT; cdr3_aa: CASSLLGTNTGELFF
j_call: TRBJ1-6; v_call: TRBV6-1; clone_size: many; d_call: TRBD1; cdr3_nt: TGTGCCAGCAGTAAAGCGGCAGGGGGCTCCTATAATTCACCCCTCCACTTT; cdr3_aa: CASSKAAGGSYNSPLHF
j_call: TRBJ2-7; v_call: TRBV12-5; clone_size: NA; d_call: TRBD2; cdr3_nt: TGTGCTAGCGCCCTGGGACTAGCGGGTTACGAGCAGTACTTC; cdr3_aa: CASALGLAGYEQYF
j_call: TRBJ2-7; v_call: TRBV5-5; clone_size: NA; d_call: NA; cdr3_nt: TGTGCCAGCAGCTGGGGGTCCCCTACAAGCTCCTACGAGCAGTACTTC; cdr3_aa: CASSWGSPTSSYEQYF
j_call: TRBJ1-1; v_call: TRBV29-1; clone_size: many; d_call: NA; cdr3_nt: TGCAGCGTTAAAGACCCTGGGCGCGATACTGAAGCTTTCTTT; cdr3_aa: CSVKDPGRDTEAFF
j_call: TRBJ2-4; v_call: TRBV7-2; clone_size: few; d_call: NA; cdr3_nt: TGTGCCAGCAGCCGTCCTTTCGGGGACGAATGGAACATTAAGTACTTC; cdr3_aa: CASSRPFGDEWNIKYF
j_call: TRBJ1-2; v_call: TRBV15; clone_size: many; d_call: NA; cdr3_nt: TGTGCCACCACGGTGGGGGACACCGTTATGTCCTATGGCTACACCTTC; cdr3_aa: CATTVGDTVMSYGYTF
j_call: TRBJ1-6; v_call: TRBV6-2/TRBV6-3; clone_size: many; d_call: NA; cdr3_nt: TGTGCCAGCGGGGATTCTTCACCCCTCCACTTT; cdr3_aa: CASGDSSPLHF
j_call: TRBJ2-2; v_call: TRBV20-1; clone_size: many; d_call: NA; cdr3_nt: TGCAGTGCTAGAGAGGTGGCGGCGAACACCGGGGAGCTGTTTTTT; cdr3_aa: CSAREVAANTGELFF
j_call: TRBJ1-5; v_call: TRBV6-1; clone_size: many; d_call: NA; cdr3_nt: TGTGCCAGCAGTGGTAATCAGCCCCAGCATTTT; cdr3_aa: CASSGNQPQHF
j_call: TRBJ2-2; v_call: TRBV20-1; clone_size: few; d_call: NA; cdr3_nt: TGCAGTGCTTCCCCCACAGGGTTCACCGGGGAGCTGTTTTTT; cdr3_aa: CSASPTGFTGELFF
j_call: TRBJ1-5; v_call: TRBV15; clone_size: many; d_call: NA; cdr3_nt: TGTGCCACCAGCAGAGCCATTGTCGGGGGTCAGCCCCAGCATTTT; cdr3_aa: CATSRAIVGGQPQHF
j_call: TRBJ1-2; v_call: TRBV5-1; clone_size: many; d_call: NA; cdr3_nt: TGCGCCAGCAGCTTTGAATCGGACTATGGCTACACCTTC; cdr3_aa: CASSFESDYGYTF
j_call: TRBJ1-2; v_call: TRBV27; clone_size: many; d_call: NA; cdr3_nt: TGTGCCAGCAGTGAGGGTCGGGGCTACACCTTC; cdr3_aa: CASSEGRGYTF
j_call: TRBJ1-1; v_call: TRBV4-1; clone_size: many; d_call: NA; cdr3_nt: TGCGCCAGCAGCCAAGACCCACAGGGTTTCAACACTGAAGCTTTCTTT; cdr3_aa: CASSQDPQGFNTEAFF
j_call: TRBJ1-2; v_call: TRBV6-1; clone_size: many; d_call: NA; cdr3_nt: TGTGCCAGCAGTGGCCTGGAGTTCTATGGCTACACCTTC; cdr3_aa: CASSGLEFYGYTF
j_call: TRBJ1-6; v_call: TRBV6-5; clone_size: many; d_call: NA; cdr3_nt: TGTGCCAGCAGTTACTCGATTGGAGGGAACTCACCCCTCCACTTT; cdr3_aa: CASSYSIGGNSPLHF
j_call: TRBJ2-7; v_call: TRBV11-1; clone_size: NA; d_call: NA; cdr3_nt: TGTGCCAGCAGCTTCCCCGGTAGTACGAACGAGCAGTACTTC; cdr3_aa: CASSFPGSTNEQYF
j_call: TRBJ2-7; v_call: TRBV12-3/TRBV12-4; clone_size: NA; d_call: NA; cdr3_nt: TGTGCCAGCAGTTTTGACAGAGGCGAGCAGTACTTC; cdr3_aa: CASSFDRGEQYF
j_call: TRBJ1-1; v_call: TRBV20-1; clone_size: many; d_call: NA; cdr3_nt: TGCAGTGCTTCCACAGGGGAAGCTTTCTTT; cdr3_aa: CSASTGEAFF
j_call: TRBJ2-2; v_call: TRBV27; clone_size: few; d_call: NA; cdr3_nt: TGTGCCAGCAGTTTACTTTTCGGCAGGGGATTCCCCGGGGAGCTGTTTTTT; cdr3_aa: CASSLLFGRGFPGELFF
j_call: TRBJ1-5; v_call: TRBV20-1; clone_size: few; d_call: NA; cdr3_nt: TGCAGTGCTTTAGGAAGCAATCAGCCCCAGCATTTT; cdr3_aa: CSALGSNQPQHF
j_call: TRBJ1-2; v_call: TRBV20-1; clone_size: NA; d_call: TRBD1; cdr3_nt: TGCAGTGCTAGCGGACCGGGACAGCTCTATGGCTACACCTTC; cdr3_aa: CSASGPGQLYGYTF
j_call: TRBJ2-7; v_call: TRBV4-2; clone_size: NA; d_call: TRBD2; cdr3_nt: TGTGCCAGCAGCCAAGTTTCGGGAGGTTGGGAGCAGTACTTC; cdr3_aa: CASSQVSGGWEQYF
j_call: TRBJ1-5; v_call: TRBV10-2; clone_size: NA; d_call: NA; cdr3_nt: TGCGCCAGCAGCCAGTCTAGTGAGGGGGGTCAGCCCCAGCATTTT; cdr3_aa: CASSQSSEGGQPQHF
j_call: TRBJ2-5; v_call: TRBV12-3/TRBV12-4; clone_size: NA; d_call: TRBD2; cdr3_nt: TGTGCCAGCAGTTTGGCGGCTAGCGGGAAAGAGACCCAGTACTTC; cdr3_aa: CASSLAASGKETQYF
j_call: TRBJ1-2; v_call: TRBV6-5; clone_size: many; d_call: NA; cdr3_nt: TGTGCCAGCAGTCATCGGGACGACGGCTATGGCTACACCTTC; cdr3_aa: CASSHRDDGYGYTF
j_call: TRBJ1-2; v_call: TRBV7-9; clone_size: many; d_call: NA; cdr3_nt: TGTGCCAGCAGCTTAATAGGATCCGGCCACTATGGCTACACCTTC; cdr3_aa: CASSLIGSGHYGYTF
j_call: TRBJ1-1; v_call: TRBV9; clone_size: many; d_call: NA; cdr3_nt: TGTGCCAGCAGCCCCCGACGCGGGGAAGGCACTGAAGCTTTCTTT; cdr3_aa: CASSPRRGEGTEAFF
j_call: TRBJ2-7; v_call: TRBV7-9; clone_size: NA; d_call: TRBD2; cdr3_nt: TGTGCCAGCAGCCCGACGGGGGGGAAGGTCCACGAGCAGTACTTC; cdr3_aa: CASSPTGGKVHEQYF
j_call: TRBJ1-1; v_call: TRBV24-1; clone_size: many; d_call: NA; cdr3_nt: TGTGCCACCAGTGATTGGACATTCACTGAAGCTTTCTTT; cdr3_aa: CATSDWTFTEAFF
j_call: TRBJ2-7; v_call: TRBV29-1; clone_size: many; d_call: NA; cdr3_nt: TGCAGCGCCTCCGAAGGAGGGGCCAGAAGGAATGGCTACGAGCAGTACTTC; cdr3_aa: CSASEGGARRNGYEQYF
j_call: TRBJ1-5; v_call: TRBV6-2/TRBV6-3; clone_size: many; d_call: NA; cdr3_nt: TGTGCCAGCAGTTATTCGGGGGTAGGAAATCAGCCCCAGCATTTT; cdr3_aa: CASSYSGVGNQPQHF
j_call: TRBJ2-7; v_call: TRBV28; clone_size: many; d_call: NA; cdr3_nt: TGTGCCAGCAGGCTCCAGGCCAGCTACGAGCAGTACTTC; cdr3_aa: CASRLQASYEQYF
j_call: TRBJ2-2; v_call: TRBV7-2; clone_size: many; d_call: NA; cdr3_nt: TGTGCCAGCAGCTCCCCTCGCGGGGTGGCCGGGGAGCTGTTTTTT; cdr3_aa: CASSSPRGVAGELFF
j_call: TRBJ1-5; v_call: TRBV6-1; clone_size: few; d_call: TRBD1; cdr3_nt: TGCGCCAGCAGTGAATCCTCCGGGACAGGGGGACAGCCCCAGCATTTT; cdr3_aa: CASSESSGTGGQPQHF
j_call: TRBJ1-1; v_call: TRBV20-1; clone_size: many; d_call: TRBD1; cdr3_nt: TGCAGTGGGGAAATAACAGGGGCCTTCGACGCTTTCTTT; cdr3_aa: CSGEITGAFDAFF
j_call: TRBJ2-7; v_call: TRBV12-3/TRBV12-4; clone_size: NA; d_call: TRBD1; cdr3_nt: TGTGCCAGCAGTTCCCTCGACAGGGAGCGGCAGTACTTC; cdr3_aa: CASSSLDRERQYF
j_call: TRBJ1-3; v_call: TRBV25-1; clone_size: many; d_call: NA; cdr3_nt: TGTGCCAGCAGTGAATGGCCTGGAAACACCATATATTTT; cdr3_aa: CASSEWPGNTIYF
j_call: TRBJ1-1; v_call: TRBV6-2/TRBV6-3; clone_size: many; d_call: TRBD1; cdr3_nt: TGTGCCAGCAGTTACTCGTCAGGGGGCCTTACTGAAGCTTTCTTT; cdr3_aa: CASSYSSGGLTEAFF
j_call: TRBJ1-1; v_call: TRBV14; clone_size: many; d_call: NA; cdr3_nt: TGTGCCAGCAGCCAAGACGCCCGACGGGATTACACTGAAGCTTTCTTT; cdr3_aa: CASSQDARRDYTEAFF
j_call: TRBJ1-5; v_call: TRBV12-3/TRBV12-4; clone_size: NA; d_call: NA; cdr3_nt: TGTGCCAGCAGTTGGGATCAGGGTCCTCGGCAGCCCCAGCATTTT; cdr3_aa: CASSWDQGPRQPQHF
j_call: TRBJ1-3; v_call: TRBV29-1; clone_size: many; d_call: NA; cdr3_nt: TGCAGCGTTGAAGTTCGGGCCGGCACTGGAAACACCATATATTTT; cdr3_aa: CSVEVRAGTGNTIYF